Below are 31 T cell receptor beta chains sequenced from a single sample in a study of CD8 T cells in ankylosing spondylitis. TCRdb reprocessed the 5' RACE reads via MiXCR and lists one record per CDR3 protein. Found here are 30,000 to 40,000 distinct CDR3 sequences, around 3% of them singletons; the top ten hold 2.8%. The specimen sequenced was blood, either unsorted or a sorted T cell fraction (not recorded which). The receptors derive from a male donor with ankylosing spondylitis or in good health (not recorded which).

This clonotype was detected many times. The V gene is TRBV9, the J gene TRBJ2-1, with 7 bases aligning to TRBD2. The CDR3 spans 15 residues. From germline, CDR1 is SGDLS and CDR2 YYNGEE. V shed 0 bases and J 2 bases; nucleotides not matched to a gene: 2. In DNA, the CDR3 is TGTGCCAGCAGCGTAGACAGCGGGGCCTACAATGAGCAGTTCTTC. Translated, it gives CASSVDSGAYNEQFF.

This clonotype was counted many times. The chain has TRBV9 and TRBJ2-2, with 9 bases fitting TRBD2. CDR3 length: 15 amino acids. V was pared by 5 bases and J by 1 base, with 3 bases of the junction left unmatched. Germline V gene lookup returns CDR1 SGDLS and CDR2 YYNGEE. CDR3 coding DNA: TGTGCCAGCAGGGTTAGCGGGGGGAACACCGGGGAGCTGTTTTTT. It encodes CASRVSGGNTGELFF.

This clonotype showed up many times. The rearrangement uses TRBV9 and TRBJ2-3; D is unresolved. V gave up 1 base and J gave up 1 base, with 4 bases separating them. CDR1 and CDR2 from the germline V gene are SGDLS and YYNGEE. The CDR3 is 13 residues long. In nucleotides, the CDR3 is TGTGCCAGCAGCGTATTAGGCACAGATACGCAGTATTTT. Translating it yields CASSVLGTDTQYF. Drawing the rest from reference TRBV9 and TRBJ2-3, the complete variable domain is DSGVTQTPKHLITATGQRVTLRCSPRSGDLSVYWYQQSLDQGLQFLIQYYNGEERAKGNILERFSAQQFPDLHSELNLSSLELGDSALYFCASSVLGTDTQYFGPGTRLTVL.

By proportion, this clonotype is medium-sized. The chain joins TRBV9 to TRBJ2-2; 12 bases map to TRBD2. This CDR3 has 14 amino acids. Germline trimming cut 7 bases from V and 3 bases from J; bases unmatched to any gene: 1. Germline-derived CDR1 and CDR2 are SGDLS and YYNGEE. The CDR3 nucleotides read TGTGCCAGCCGACTAGCGGGGGACACCGGGGAGCTGTTTTTT. Its translation is CASRLAGDTGELFF.

This clonotype came up many times. This chain connects TRBV9 to TRBJ1-4, with 7 nucleotides matching TRBD1. CDR1 and CDR2 from the germline V gene are SGDLS and YYNGEE. The CDR3 is 16 amino acids. V trimming: 1 base; J trimming: 5 bases; junction bases outside the gene matches: 8. The CDR3 coding sequence is TGTGCCAGCAGCGTAACCCCAGGGGGGGCCAATGAAAAACTGTTTTTT. It translates to CASSVTPGGANEKLFF.

The sample holds many counts of this clonotype. The gene calls are TRBV9 and TRBJ2-3; tentatively, D is TRBD1 or TRBD2 (5 bases each). CDR3 length: 16 residues. Trimming left V 4 bases short and J 0 bases short, with 15 bases between. In germline, CDR1 is SGDLS, CDR2 YYNGEE. This chain's CDR3 is CASSLSGAASTDTQYF. The CDR3 DNA reads TGTGCCAGCAGCCTCTCCGGGGCCGCTAGCACAGATACGCAGTATTTT. Full variable domain (missing parts from reference TRBV9 and TRBJ2-3): DSGVTQTPKHLITATGQRVTLRCSPRSGDLSVYWYQQSLDQGLQFLIQYYNGEERAKGNILERFSAQQFPDLHSELNLSSLELGDSALYFCASSLSGAASTDTQYFGPGTRLTVL.

The chain couples TRBV9 to TRBJ2-5; D may match TRBD1 or TRBD2 (5 bases each). The germline V gene has CDR1 SGDLS and CDR2 YYNGEE. CDR3 length: 16 residues. The germline V and J ends were trimmed by 0 bases and 5 bases, with 17 bases remaining between them. The CDR3 DNA reads as TGTGCCAGCAGCGTAGGATCGGGTAGGGGAGACGAGACCCAGTACTTC. Encoded protein: CASSVGSGRGDETQYF.

This clonotype was found many times. The gene calls are TRBV9 and TRBJ2-2, with a tentative D call TRBD2 (6 bases). Between the trimmed V and J ends, which lost 0 bases and 4 bases, there was a span of 10 bases. CDR1 and CDR2 (germline): SGDLS, YYNGEE. The CDR3 has 15 amino acids. CDR3 coding DNA: TGTGCCAGCAGCGTAGGTGCCGGGAGCACCGGGGAGCTGTTTTTT. It encodes CASSVGAGSTGELFF. Full variable domain (remainder filled in from reference TRBV9 and TRBJ2-2): DSGVTQTPKHLITATGQRVTLRCSPRSGDLSVYWYQQSLDQGLQFLIQYYNGEERAKGNILERFSAQQFPDLHSELNLSSLELGDSALYFCASSVGAGSTGELFFGEGSRLTVL.

This clonotype was seen at least ten times. The rearrangement uses TRBV9 and TRBJ2-1; 13 bases map to TRBD2. Germline loops: CDR1 SGDLS, CDR2 YYNGEE. This CDR3 is 17 amino acids long. V trimming: 1 base; J trimming: 5 bases; junction bases outside the gene matches: 6. CDR3 DNA: TGTGCCAGCAGCGTATTCCCCACTAGCGGGGGGGACAATGAGCAGTTCTTC. Encoded protein: CASSVFPTSGGDNEQFF.

This clonotype was counted many times. The genes are TRBV9 and TRBJ2-2, with no clear D. The CDR3 loop spans 17 amino acids. With 4 bases removed from V and 4 bases from J, the gap between germline ends came to 20 bases. CDR1 SGDLS and CDR2 YYNGEE come from the germline V gene. The CDR3 sequence is CASSPRHPAASTGELFF. The CDR3 coding sequence is TGTGCCAGCAGCCCACGCCACCCGGCGGCGAGCACCGGGGAGCTGTTTTTT.

The rearrangement joins TRBV9 to TRBJ2-5; 13 positions agree with TRBD2. This CDR3 region has 15 residues. V was pared by 3 bases and J by 4 bases, with 3 bases of the junction left unmatched. Per the germline V gene, CDR1 is SGDLS and CDR2 is YYNGEE. The CDR3 DNA is TGTGCCAGCAGCGGGGGACTAGCGGGAAGAGAGACCCAGTACTTC. The encoded protein is CASSGGLAGRETQYF.

This clonotype was observed at least ten times. The V call is TRBV9, the J call TRBJ1-3; D might be TRBD1 (5 bases). The CDR3 spans 15 residues. V lost 0 bases and J 2 bases, leaving 9 bases between the germline ends. Per germline, CDR1 SGDLS and CDR2 YYNGEE. The CDR3 nucleotides read TGTGCCAGCAGCGTAGAAGTGACAGCTGGAAACACCATATATTTT. This codes for CASSVEVTAGNTIYF.

This clonotype was found many times. This rearrangement joins TRBV9 to TRBJ2-2, with TRBD1 matching over 10 bases. The CDR3 is 16 residues long. Germline V gene sequence: CDR1 SGDLS, CDR2 YYNGEE. Losses at the gene ends were 3 bases for V and 5 bases for J; bases not matched to a gene: 7. CDR3 sequence: CASSEAGTGVTGELFF. The CDR3 nucleotides are TGTGCCAGCAGCGAAGCCGGGACAGGGGTGACCGGGGAGCTGTTTTTT.

The sample holds many counts of this clonotype. The chain carries TRBV9 and TRBJ2-5; a weak D match, TRBD2 (6 bases). Germline V CDR1 and CDR2: SGDLS, YYNGEE. CDR3 length: 16 residues. V shed 4 bases and J shed 1 base, with 17 bases lying between them. CDR3 residues: CASSPRQTSLQETQYF. The CDR3 DNA reads as TGTGCCAGCAGCCCCCGCCAAACTAGCCTCCAAGAGACCCAGTACTTC.

This clonotype was seen many times. The V gene is TRBV9, the J gene TRBJ2-3, with D unclear. Trimming took off 0 bases at V and 2 bases at J, with 13 bases between the two ends. Looked up from germline, CDR1 is SGDLS and CDR2 is YYNGEE. The CDR3 is 16 amino acids. The CDR3 here is CASSVDPPGNTDTQYF. The CDR3 region has the DNA TGTGCCAGCAGCGTAGACCCCCCAGGAAACACAGATACGCAGTATTTT.

Many counts were recorded for this clonotype. This chain uses TRBV9 with TRBJ2-2; a weak D match, TRBD1 (6 bases). Germline CDR1 SGDLS, CDR2 YYNGEE. V lost 2 bases to trimming and J lost 6 bases, with 17 bases between them. The CDR3 is 16 residues long. In DNA form, the CDR3 reads TGTGCCAGCAGCGTCCAAACAGGGAGTAGCGCCGGGGAGCTGTTTTTT. This gives the protein CASSVQTGSSAGELFF.

At least ten counts were recorded for this clonotype. The chain recombines TRBV9 with TRBJ1-1, with D perhaps matching TRBD1 (5 bases). CDR1 SGDLS and CDR2 YYNGEE come from the germline V gene. This CDR3 spans 14 amino acids. V was cut by 0 bases and J by 5 bases, with 11 bases left in between. The CDR3 DNA follows: TGTGCCAGCAGCGTAGGGGAAGGGGCAACTGAAGCTTTCTTT. Translation: CASSVGEGATEAFF.

This clonotype was picked up many times. The chain joins TRBV9 to TRBJ2-4; D remains ambiguous. Between the trimmed V and J ends, which lost 0 bases and 7 bases, there was a span of 11 bases. CDR3 length: 14 amino acids. The V gene's germline CDR1 is SGDLS and CDR2 YYNGEE. The DNA of the CDR3 is TGTGCCAGCAGCGTAGGGGCAGGTGGGAACATTCAGTACTTC. It is translated as CASSVGAGGNIQYF.

The chain employs TRBV9 and TRBJ2-1; D tentatively reads TRBD1 or TRBD2 (5 bases each). The CDR3 length is 16 residues. The germline CDR1 and CDR2 sequences are SGDLS and YYNGEE. The V gene lost 4 bases and the J gene lost 3 bases, with 17 bases spanning the gap. This CDR3 is CASSPGTQLYYNEQFF. CDR3 bases: TGTGCCAGCAGCCCCGGGACCCAGTTGTACTACAATGAGCAGTTCTTC.

In this sample, this clonotype turned up many times. The V and J genes are TRBV9 and TRBJ2-2; tentatively, D is TRBD2 (6 bases). CDR3 size: 15 residues. V lost 0 bases to trimming and J lost 5 bases, with 11 bases between them. Per germline, CDR1 SGDLS and CDR2 YYNGEE. CDR3 sequence reads: CASSVAGAPTGELFF. The CDR3 DNA is TGTGCCAGCAGCGTAGCGGGAGCCCCAACCGGGGAGCTGTTTTTT.

This clonotype was counted ten times or more. The chain is built from TRBV9 and TRBJ2-6; D is unresolved. From germline, CDR1 is SGDLS and CDR2 YYNGEE. The CDR3 extends over 16 amino acids. Trimming pared 0 bases from V and 4 bases from J, leaving 11 bases between. CDR3 nucleotide sequence: TGTGCCAGCAGCGTAGGCCCCGGGTTCGGGGCCAACGTCCTGACTTTC. It translates to CASSVGPGFGANVLTF.

At least ten counts were recorded for this clonotype. The rearrangement links TRBV9 to TRBJ2-2, with a possible D match to TRBD1 (5 bases). The V gene lost 0 bases and the J gene lost 0 bases, with 6 bases spanning the gap. Germline CDR1 SGDLS, CDR2 YYNGEE. The CDR3 totals 15 residues. The CDR3 DNA is TGTGCCAGCAGCGTAGGGACACCGAACACCGGGGAGCTGTTTTTT. Translated: CASSVGTPNTGELFF.

This clonotype has ten or more counts. This chain links TRBV9 with TRBJ2-1, with 8 bases matching TRBD2. This CDR3 region has 17 residues. V gave up 4 bases and J gave up 0 bases; unmatched junction bases: 9. In germline, CDR1 is SGDLS, CDR2 YYNGEE. As DNA, the CDR3 is TGTGCCAGCAGCCTCGGGGGGGTTGGGAGCTCCTACAATGAGCAGTTCTTC. Its translation: CASSLGGVGSSYNEQFF.

The sample holds many counts of this clonotype. The V and J genes are TRBV9 and TRBJ2-5; 7 bases map to TRBD1. J lost 0 bases, V lost 0 bases, and 5 bases had no gene match. The germline V gene encodes CDR1 SGDLS and CDR2 YYNGEE. The CDR3 loop spans 16 amino acids. The CDR3 nucleotides are TGTGCCAGCAGCGTAGGGAACAGGGGATACCAAGAGACCCAGTACTTC. Protein: CASSVGNRGYQETQYF.

In its sample, this clonotype was seen many times. This chain joins TRBV9 and TRBJ2-3; no definite D call. CDR1 is SGDLS and CDR2 is YYNGEE in the germline V gene. CDR3 size: 15 residues. The V and J ends lost 4 bases and 1 base respectively, with 13 bases between them. CDR3 nucleotides: TGTGCCAGCAGCCGCACGCCTGGGGGCACAGATACGCAGTATTTT. It encodes CASSRTPGGTDTQYF.

This clonotype was detected ten times or more. The junction departs from germline at one end; a sequencing error may be responsible. The gene calls are TRBV9 and TRBJ2-3; D remains ambiguous. CDR1 is SGDLS and CDR2 is YYNGEE in the germline V gene. CDR3 size: 14 residues. The CDR3 reads CASSVGPVTDTQYF. The CDR3 nucleotides read TGTGCCAGCAGTGTAGGGCCCGTCACAGATACGCAGTATTTT.

This clonotype was seen repeatedly, ten times or more. This chain links TRBV9 with TRBJ1-1; D is uncertain. V lost 0 bases and J lost 3, with 9 bases in between. Per germline, CDR1 SGDLS and CDR2 YYNGEE. The CDR3 runs 14 residues. CDR3 DNA sequence: TGTGCCAGCAGCGTAGGGGGTAGGGACACTGAAGCTTTCTTT. It encodes CASSVGGRDTEAFF.

The sample holds a few counts of this clonotype. J is TRBJ1-6 and V is TRBV21-1; TRBD1 reflects the table's D call only, with no check against the DNA. TRBV21-1 is labeled a pseudogene. The CDR3 is 15 residues long. DNA of the CDR3: TGTGCCAGCAGCAATCCGGGGCGGATTAATTCACCCCTCCACTTT. Translation gives CASSNPGRINSPLHF.

This clonotype was observed many times. The CDR3 is CASSRRSTGELFF. In DNA, the CDR3 is TGTGCCAGCAGCCGCCGTTCGACCGGGGAGCTGTTTTTT. This chain links TRBV9 with TRBJ2-2; D is ambiguous. Germline CDR1 SGDLS, CDR2 YYNGEE. This CDR3 is 13 amino acids long. Trimming removed 4 bases from V and 5 bases from J, with 9 bases in between.

This clonotype was seen many times. J is TRBJ1-1 and V is TRBV9; D gene uncertain. The V end lost 0 bases, the J end lost 4 bases, and 16 bases lay between the germline ends. Germline values: CDR1 SGDLS, CDR2 YYNGEE. The CDR3 is made up of 16 amino acids. In nucleotides, the CDR3 is TGTGCCAGCAGCGTAGCTACGGCCTGGGAGGGCACTGAAGCTTTCTTT. This translates into CASSVATAWEGTEAFF.

The table lists this clonotype with many counts. The chain uses TRBV9 and TRBJ2-1; D perhaps matches TRBD2 (5 bases). Trimming shortened V by 4 bases and J by 8 bases, and 7 bases separated the two germline ends. The CDR3 length is 11 residues. CDR1 and CDR2 (germline): SGDLS, YYNGEE. CDR3: CASSMEDEQFF. CDR3 nucleotide sequence: TGTGCCAGCAGCATGGAGGATGAGCAGTTCTTC. Based on the CDR3 plus reference TRBV9 and TRBJ2-1, the full variable domain is DSGVTQTPKHLITATGQRVTLRCSPRSGDLSVYWYQQSLDQGLQFLIQYYNGEERAKGNILERFSAQQFPDLHSELNLSSLELGDSALYFCASSMEDEQFFGPGTRLTVL.